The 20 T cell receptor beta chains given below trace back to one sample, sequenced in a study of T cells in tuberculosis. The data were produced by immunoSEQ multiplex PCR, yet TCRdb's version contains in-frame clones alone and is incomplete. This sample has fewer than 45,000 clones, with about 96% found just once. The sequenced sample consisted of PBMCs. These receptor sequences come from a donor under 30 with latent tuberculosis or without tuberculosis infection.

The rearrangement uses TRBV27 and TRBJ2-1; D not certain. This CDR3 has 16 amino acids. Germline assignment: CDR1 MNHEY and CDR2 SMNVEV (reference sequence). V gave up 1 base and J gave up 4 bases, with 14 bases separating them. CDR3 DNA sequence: TGTGCCAGCAGTTTATTGGCTCACTATTCTTACAATGAGCAGTTCTTC. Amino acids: CASSLLAHYSYNEQFF.

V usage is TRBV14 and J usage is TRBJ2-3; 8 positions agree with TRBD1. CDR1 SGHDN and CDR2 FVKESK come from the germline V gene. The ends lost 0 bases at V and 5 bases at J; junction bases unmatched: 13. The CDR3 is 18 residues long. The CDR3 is CASSQDRRTGSYVDTQYF. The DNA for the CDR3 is TGTGCCAGCAGCCAAGATCGACGGACAGGGTCGTATGTAGATACGCAGTATTTT.

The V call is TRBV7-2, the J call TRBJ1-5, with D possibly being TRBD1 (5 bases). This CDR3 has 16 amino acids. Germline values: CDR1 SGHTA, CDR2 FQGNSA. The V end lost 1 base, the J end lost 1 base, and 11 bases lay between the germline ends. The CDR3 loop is CASSLGLGASNQPQHF. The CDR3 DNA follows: TGTGCCAGCAGCTTAGGTCTAGGGGCCAGCAATCAGCCCCAGCATTTT.

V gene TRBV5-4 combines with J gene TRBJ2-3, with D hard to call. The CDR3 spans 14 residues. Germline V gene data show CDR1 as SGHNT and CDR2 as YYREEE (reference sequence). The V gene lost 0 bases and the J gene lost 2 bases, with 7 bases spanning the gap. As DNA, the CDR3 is TGTGCCAGCAGCTTGGTTCAGAACACAGATACGCAGTATTTT. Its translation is CASSLVQNTDTQYF.

CDR3 amino acids: CASSGGFNTEAFF. The CDR3, as DNA: TGTGCCAGCAGTGGAGGGTTCAACACTGAAGCTTTCTTT. The chain employs TRBV2 and TRBJ1-1; D is unclear. V was cut by 4 bases and J by 2 bases, with 8 bases left in between. Germline loops: CDR1 SNHLY, CDR2 FYNNEI. This CDR3 region has 13 residues.

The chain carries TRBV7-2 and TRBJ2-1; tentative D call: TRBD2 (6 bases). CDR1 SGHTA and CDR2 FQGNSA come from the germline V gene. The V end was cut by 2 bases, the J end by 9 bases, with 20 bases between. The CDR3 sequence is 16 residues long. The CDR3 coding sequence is TGTGCCAGCAGCTTACTCCTTACCGCCGTAGCGGCTGAGCAGTTCTTC. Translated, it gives CASSLLLTAVAAEQFF.

The CDR3 DNA reads TGTGCCAGCAGTGAAGAACCGGGACTTAGCACAGATACGCAGTATTTT. Protein sequence: CASSEEPGLSTDTQYF. The chain is built from TRBV6-4 and TRBJ2-3, with D possibly being TRBD2 (6 bases). The CDR3 covers 16 residues. In germline, CDR1 is MRHNA, CDR2 SNTAGT. V lost 3 bases, J lost 0 bases, and 13 bases lay in between.

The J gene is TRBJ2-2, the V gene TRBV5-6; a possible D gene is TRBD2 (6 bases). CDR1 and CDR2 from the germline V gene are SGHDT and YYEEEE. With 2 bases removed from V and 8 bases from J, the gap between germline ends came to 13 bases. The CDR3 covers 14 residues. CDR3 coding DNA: TGTGCCAGCAGCTTATCGGGGAGGAGTGGGGAGCTGTTTTTT. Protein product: CASSLSGRSGELFF.

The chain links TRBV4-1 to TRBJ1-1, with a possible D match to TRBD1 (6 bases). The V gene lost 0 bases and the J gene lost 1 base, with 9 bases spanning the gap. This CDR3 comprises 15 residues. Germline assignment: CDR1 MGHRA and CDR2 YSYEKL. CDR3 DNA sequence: TGCGCCAGCAGCCAAGATCAGGGGTGGAACACTGAAGCTTTCTTT. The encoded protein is CASSQDQGWNTEAFF.

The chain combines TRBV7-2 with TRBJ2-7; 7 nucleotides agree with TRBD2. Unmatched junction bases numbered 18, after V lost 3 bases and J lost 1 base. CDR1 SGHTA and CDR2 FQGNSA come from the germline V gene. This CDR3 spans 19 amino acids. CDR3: CASSLALGRGKTESYEQYF. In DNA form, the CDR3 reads TGTGCCAGCAGCTTGGCCCTAGGGAGGGGCAAGACAGAGTCCTACGAGCAGTACTTC.

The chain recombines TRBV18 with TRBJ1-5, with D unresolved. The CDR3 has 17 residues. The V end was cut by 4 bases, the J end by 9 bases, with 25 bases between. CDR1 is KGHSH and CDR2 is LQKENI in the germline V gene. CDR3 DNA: TGTGCCAGCTCACTTGTTTCCGGACGGGGTATAATATCGCCCCAGCATTTT. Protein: CASSLVSGRGIISPQHF.

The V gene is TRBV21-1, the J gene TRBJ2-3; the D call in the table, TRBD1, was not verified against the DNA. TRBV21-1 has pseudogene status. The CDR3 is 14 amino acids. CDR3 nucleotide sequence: TGTGCCAGCAGCAAAGCGACAGCTACAGATACGCAGTATTTT. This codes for CASSKATATDTQYF.

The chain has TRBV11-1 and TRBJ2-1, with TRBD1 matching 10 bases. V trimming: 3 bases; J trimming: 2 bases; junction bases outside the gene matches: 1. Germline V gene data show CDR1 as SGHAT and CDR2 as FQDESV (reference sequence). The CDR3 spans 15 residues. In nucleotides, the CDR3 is TGTGCCAGCAGCTTTGGGACAGGGGCCTACAATGAGCAGTTCTTC. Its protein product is CASSFGTGAYNEQFF.

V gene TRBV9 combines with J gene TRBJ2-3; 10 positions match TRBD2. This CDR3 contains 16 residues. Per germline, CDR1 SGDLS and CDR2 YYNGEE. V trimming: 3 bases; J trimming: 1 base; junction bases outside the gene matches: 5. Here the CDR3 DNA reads TGTGCCAGCAGCGGACCTAGCGGGGGCCGCACAGATACGCAGTATTTT. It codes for CASSGPSGGRTDTQYF.

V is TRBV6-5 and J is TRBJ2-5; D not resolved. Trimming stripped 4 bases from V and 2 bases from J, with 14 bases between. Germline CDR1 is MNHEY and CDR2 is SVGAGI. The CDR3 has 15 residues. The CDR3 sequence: CASSSTGAIQETQYF. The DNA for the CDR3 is TGTGCCAGCAGTTCCACCGGTGCCATTCAAGAGACCCAGTACTTC.

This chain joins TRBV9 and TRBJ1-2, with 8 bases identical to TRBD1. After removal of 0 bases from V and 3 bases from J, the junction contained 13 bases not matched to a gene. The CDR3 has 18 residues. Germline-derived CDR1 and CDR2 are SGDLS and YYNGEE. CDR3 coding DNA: TGTGCCAGCAGCGTAGGGCAGGGGGCGACTCGTCCCTACTATGGCTACACCTTC. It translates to CASSVGQGATRPYYGYTF. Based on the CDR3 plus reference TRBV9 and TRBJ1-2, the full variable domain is DSGVTQTPKHLITATGQRVTLRCSPRSGDLSVYWYQQSLDQGLQFLIQYYNGEERAKGNILERFSAQQFPDLHSELNLSSLELGDSALYFCASSVGQGATRPYYGYTFGSGTRLTVV.

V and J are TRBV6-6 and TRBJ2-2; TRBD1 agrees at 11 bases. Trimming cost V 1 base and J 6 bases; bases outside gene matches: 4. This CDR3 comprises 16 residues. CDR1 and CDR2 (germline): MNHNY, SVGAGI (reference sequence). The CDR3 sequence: CASSYLGQGVSGELFF. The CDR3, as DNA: TGTGCCAGCAGTTACTTGGGACAGGGGGTATCCGGGGAGCTGTTTTTT.

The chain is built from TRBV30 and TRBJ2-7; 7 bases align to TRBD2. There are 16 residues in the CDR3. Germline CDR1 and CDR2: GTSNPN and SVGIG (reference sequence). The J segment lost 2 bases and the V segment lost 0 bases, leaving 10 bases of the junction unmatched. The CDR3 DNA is TGTGCCTGGAGTGTTTTCGGCGGGAGTGGCGCCTACGAGCAGTACTTC. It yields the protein CAWSVFGGSGAYEQYF.

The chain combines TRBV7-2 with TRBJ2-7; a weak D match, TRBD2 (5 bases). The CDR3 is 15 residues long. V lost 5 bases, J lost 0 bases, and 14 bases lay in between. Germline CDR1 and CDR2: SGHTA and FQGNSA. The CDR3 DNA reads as TGTGCCAGCAGCCCGCGGGCCGAAGGCTCCTACGAGCAGTACTTC. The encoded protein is CASSPRAEGSYEQYF.

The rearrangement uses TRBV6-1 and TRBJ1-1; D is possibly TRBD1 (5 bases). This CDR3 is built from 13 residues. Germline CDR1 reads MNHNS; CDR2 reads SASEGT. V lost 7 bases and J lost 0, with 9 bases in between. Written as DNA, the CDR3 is TGTGCCAGCACCATGACAGTGAACACTGAAGCTTTCTTT. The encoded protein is CASTMTVNTEAFF.